The entry below gives a single T cell receptor (beta chain) sequence along with its context. The data belong to a study of blood T cell repertoires in COVID-19. Study information: The United States, Italy and Spain supplied acute and convalescent COVID-19 samples.

Per the germline V gene, CDR1 is LGHNT and CDR2 is FRNRAP. V shed 3 bases, J shed 4 bases, and the junction held 7 bases outside the gene matches. The CDR3 totals 16 residues. How the authors handled the data: Cell counts per sample came from amplifying reference gene primers. Repertoires were generated with immunoSEQ multiplex PCR, while TCRdb's copy carries only in-frame clones and drops some. That table furnishes V, J and clone size, whereas the DNA furnished D and trimming. The table shows about 210,000 clones, with around 91% occurring only once. This sequence joins TRBV12-5 and TRBJ2-3; 10 bases match TRBD1. Input material: peripheral blood. This receptor was taken from a woman in her thirties or forties with acute or convalescent COVID-19. CDR3 sequence (DNA): TGTGCTAGTGGTTTCGGACAGGGGGAAAAGGCAGATACGCAGTATTTT. It is translated as CASGFGQGEKADTQYF.